This record covers a single TCR beta chain. This sample was included in a study of T cells after yellow fever vaccination. UMIs and a universal primer site were added when TCR cDNA was made by 5'RACE template switching. TCRdb fed the 5' RACE reads into MiXCR, producing one record per CDR3 protein. Here the sample spans 300,000 to 450,000 distinct CDR3 sequences, around 6.4% being singletons. The length of the CDR3 is 13 residues. The V gene's germline CDR1 is MNHEY and CDR2 SMNVEV (reference sequence). V trimming: 6 bases; J trimming: 7 bases; junction bases outside the gene matches: 4. The J gene is TRBJ2-1, the V gene TRBV27; 9 bases align to TRBD2. The receptor was isolated from a man younger than 45 who received the YFV17D yellow fever vaccine. The sample here was PBMCs, taken 5 days after the yellow fever booster vaccination. The CDR3 DNA is TGTGCCAGCAGGCCTAGCGGGGTAAATGAGCAGTTCTTC. Amino acids: CASRPSGVNEQFF.